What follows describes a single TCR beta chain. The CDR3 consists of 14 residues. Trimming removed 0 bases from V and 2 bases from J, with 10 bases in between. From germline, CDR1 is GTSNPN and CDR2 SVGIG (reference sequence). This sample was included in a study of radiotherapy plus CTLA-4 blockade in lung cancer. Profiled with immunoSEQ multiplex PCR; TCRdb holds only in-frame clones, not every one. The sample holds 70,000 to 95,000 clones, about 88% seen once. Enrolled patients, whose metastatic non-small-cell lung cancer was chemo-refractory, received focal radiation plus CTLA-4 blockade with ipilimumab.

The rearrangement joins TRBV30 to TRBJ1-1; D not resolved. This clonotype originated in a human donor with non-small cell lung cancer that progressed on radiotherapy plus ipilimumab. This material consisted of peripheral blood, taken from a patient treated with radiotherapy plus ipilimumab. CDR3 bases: TGTGCCTGGAGTGTTGGTGCGGTTAACACTGAAGCTTTCTTT. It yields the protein CAWSVGAVNTEAFF.